Presented here are 28 T cell receptor beta chains from one specimen sequenced in a study of shared clonotypes between healthy human individuals. Method: immunoSEQ multiplex PCR; TCRdb's copy keeps in-frame clones and lacks some. The sample has 2 million to 2.5 million clones, approximately 96% seen once. The specimen was naive CD4+ T cells sorted from blood. Subset described: CD45RA+ positively selected. The receptor source for this set is a man between 18 and 35 years old in good health.

This clone was counted once. This chain uses TRBV7-6 with TRBJ2-7; 10 bases map to TRBD1. The CDR3 consists of 17 residues. J gave up 0 bases and V 1 base, and 6 bases lay outside the gene matches. Germline CDR1 and CDR2: SGHVS and FNYEAQ. The CDR3 region has the DNA TGTGCCAGCAGCTTAGGGGACAGGGGCCTGAGCTCCTACGAGCAGTACTTC. This codes for CASSLGDRGLSSYEQYF.

The chain recombines TRBV7-6 with TRBJ2-7, with TRBD2 matching over 7 bases. The CDR3 spans 13 residues. With V trimmed by 8 bases and J by 0 bases, 4 bases remained unmatched. Looked up from germline, CDR1 is SGHVS and CDR2 is FNYEAQ. CDR3 DNA sequence: TGTGCCAGCTCCGGGGGGAGCTCCTACGAGCAGTACTTC. Translated: CASSGGSSYEQYF.

As to this clone: Other nucleotide sequences in the sample specify the same CDR3. The rearrangement uses TRBV7-2 and TRBJ2-1, with D uncertain. The CDR3 loop spans 13 amino acids. Germline lookup yields CDR1 SGHTA and CDR2 FQGNSA. V shed 1 base and J shed 5 bases, with 6 bases lying between them. The CDR3: CASSLGPNNEQFF. The DNA of the CDR3 is TGTGCCAGCAGCTTAGGGCCTAACAATGAGCAGTTCTTC.

This sequence joins TRBV19 and TRBJ2-6; D is ambiguous. From germline, CDR1 is LNHDA and CDR2 SQIVND (reference sequence). The CDR3 runs 16 residues. Trimming shortened V by 0 bases and J by 0 bases, and 6 bases separated the two germline ends. The CDR3 DNA sequence: TGTGCCAGTAGTATAGAAACGGGCTCTGGGGCCAACGTCCTGACTTTC. Translating it yields CASSIETGSGANVLTF.

The genes are TRBV25-1 and TRBJ1-3; no clear D. The germline V gene has CDR1 MGHDK and CDR2 SYGVNS. Trimming left V 4 bases short and J 0 bases short, with 16 bases between. The CDR3 covers 17 residues. Here the CDR3 DNA reads TGTGCCAGCAGTGGTATTGGGGTAGACGCCTCTGGAAACACCATATATTTT. This encodes CASSGIGVDASGNTIYF.

The gene calls are TRBV25-1 and TRBJ1-6, with D hard to call. Germline lookup yields CDR1 MGHDK and CDR2 SYGVNS. This CDR3 is built from 14 residues. Trimming left V 9 bases short and J 4 bases short, with 13 bases between. The CDR3 protein is CASATMPYNSPLHF. CDR3 nucleotides: TGTGCCAGTGCGACGATGCCGTATAATTCACCCCTCCACTTT.

This chain connects TRBV7-9 to TRBJ1-2; D may be TRBD1 (5 bases). Germline V gene sequence: CDR1 SEHNR, CDR2 FQNEAQ (reference sequence). The ends were cut back, 5 bases at V and 3 bases at J, with 10 bases in the middle. The CDR3 totals 13 residues. The CDR3 protein is CASSQGRDYGYTF. CDR3 nucleotide sequence: TGTGCCAGCAGCCAGGGACGGGACTATGGCTACACCTTC. Full variable domain (remainder filled in from reference TRBV7-9 and TRBJ1-2): DTGVSQNPRHKITKRGQNVTFRCDPISEHNRLYWYRQTLGQGPEFLTYFQNEAQLEKSRLLSDRFSAERPKGSFSTLEIQRTEQGDSAMYLCASSQGRDYGYTFGSGTRLTVV.

The chain combines TRBV5-1 with TRBJ2-1, with TRBD2 as a possible D gene (6 bases). Germline values: CDR1 SGHRS, CDR2 YFSETQ. This CDR3 contains 16 residues. Trimming cost V 0 bases and J 0 bases, with 10 bases left between them. The CDR3 DNA sequence: TGCGCCAGCAGCTTGGCGTCGGGGGTCTCCTACAATGAGCAGTTCTTC. Residues: CASSLASGVSYNEQFF.

The rearrangement uses TRBV4-1 and TRBJ2-2; 13 bases align to TRBD2. V was clipped by 6 bases and J by 6 bases; unmatched bases: 13. Germline loops: CDR1 MGHRA, CDR2 YSYEKL. This CDR3 spans 18 amino acids. CDR3 bases: TGCGCCAGCAGGCCGGGACTAGCGGGAATTCTCGGCCCCGGGGAGCTGTTTTTT. Translated, it gives CASRPGLAGILGPGELFF.

V and J are TRBV5-1 and TRBJ2-2; 8 nucleotides align to TRBD1. Per germline, CDR1 SGHRS and CDR2 YFSETQ. The CDR3 runs 15 residues. After removal of 0 bases from V and 9 bases from J, the junction contained 7 bases not matched to a gene. CDR3 sequence (DNA): TGCGCCAGCAGCTTGGCCGGACAGGGCAGCAGGGAGCTGTTTTTT. Residues: CASSLAGQGSRELFF.

This chain joins TRBV6-1 and TRBJ2-5; 12 nucleotides align to TRBD1. Trimming cost V 4 bases and J 5 bases; bases outside gene matches: 8. This CDR3 comprises 16 residues. CDR1 MNHNS and CDR2 SASEGT come from the germline V gene. The CDR3 region is CASSVEGQGAWETQYF. The CDR3 region has the DNA TGTGCCAGCAGTGTAGAGGGACAGGGGGCGTGGGAGACCCAGTACTTC.

The V call is TRBV19, the J call TRBJ2-7; D is uncertain. The CDR3 loop spans 15 amino acids. The germline V and J ends were trimmed by 6 bases and 3 bases, with 18 bases remaining between them. Germline V gene sequence: CDR1 LNHDA, CDR2 SQIVND (reference sequence). Here the CDR3 DNA reads TGTGCCAGTAGGTATAAGTCCTGGGTGGACTACGAGCAGTACTTC. This encodes CASRYKSWVDYEQYF.

The CDR3 DNA is TGTGCCAGCTCACCGGGAGGACAGGGTACTCTTGACCTCTCTGGGGCCAACGTCCTGACTTTC. Translated: CASSPGGQGTLDLSGANVLTF. The chain recombines TRBV18 with TRBJ2-6; 8 bases are shared with TRBD1. The CDR3 consists of 21 residues. With 3 bases clipped from V and 0 bases from J, the junction kept 16 bases outside the gene matches. Germline V gene sequence: CDR1 KGHSH, CDR2 LQKENI.

The chain employs TRBV10-3 and TRBJ2-5, with 11 bases matching TRBD1. Germline assignment: CDR1 ENHRY and CDR2 SYGVKD. V shed 0 bases, J shed 2 bases, and the junction held 5 bases outside the gene matches. CDR3 length equals 17 residues. The CDR3 loop is CAISESLGQGGQETQYF. The CDR3 DNA is TGTGCCATCAGTGAGTCGTTGGGACAGGGGGGACAAGAGACCCAGTACTTC.

The chain carries TRBV11-1 and TRBJ2-2; 11 bases agree with TRBD2. Unmatched junction bases numbered 9, after V lost 5 bases and J lost 4 bases. This CDR3 comprises 17 residues. Germline-derived CDR1 and CDR2 are SGHAT and FQDESV (reference sequence). CDR3 residues: CASSLVGTSGSTGELFF. CDR3 bases: TGTGCCAGCAGCCTGGTCGGGACTAGCGGTAGCACCGGGGAGCTGTTTTTT. Full variable domain (outside the CDR3, taken from reference TRBV11-1 and TRBJ2-2): EAEVAQSPRYKITEKSQAVAFWCDPISGHATLYWYRQILGQGPELLVQFQDESVVDDSQLPKDRFSAERLKGVDSTLKIQPAELGDSAMYLCASSLVGTSGSTGELFFGEGSRLTVL.

This sequence joins TRBV7-2 and TRBJ2-7, with D tentatively TRBD1 (8 bases). V was cut by 5 bases and J by 4 bases, with 15 bases left in between. There are 14 residues in the CDR3. Germline CDR1 SGHTA, CDR2 FQGNSA. The CDR3 spells CASSRDRGGYEQYF. The CDR3 bases are TGTGCCAGCAGCCGAGACAGGGGAGGGTACGAGCAGTACTTC.

This chain uses TRBV20-1 with TRBJ2-7; D unresolved. Trimming cost V 5 bases and J 6 bases, with 11 bases left between them. CDR3 size: 11 residues. The germline gives CDR1 DFQATT, CDR2 SNEGSKA (reference sequence). In nucleotides, the CDR3 is TGCAGTGCTTCCGCCTTATCCGAGCAGTACTTC. Encoded protein: CSASALSEQYF.

This sequence joins TRBV7-9 and TRBJ1-2; D unclear. This CDR3 has 16 amino acids. V was trimmed by 4 bases and J by 2 bases, leaving 17 bases between them. Germline CDR1 is SEHNR and CDR2 is FQNEAQ (reference sequence). CDR3 loop: CASSSPLRAHNYGYTF. CDR3 nucleotides: TGTGCCAGCAGCTCCCCCTTGCGAGCACACAACTATGGCTACACCTTC.

The chain couples TRBV5-1 to TRBJ2-3, with a possible D match to TRBD2 (5 bases). Germline V lookup: CDR1 SGHRS, CDR2 YFSETQ. The CDR3 is made up of 15 amino acids. V was pared by 0 bases and J by 2 bases, with 10 bases between. CDR3 nucleotide sequence: TGCGCCAGCAGCTTGGGAGGGTCTTTCACAGATACGCAGTATTTT. Its protein product is CASSLGGSFTDTQYF. Variable domain in full (rest from reference TRBV5-1 and TRBJ2-3): KAGVTQTPRYLIKTRGQQVTLSCSPISGHRSVSWYQQTPGQGLQFLFEYFSETQRNKGNFPGRFSGRQFSNSRSEMNVSTLELGDSALYLCASSLGGSFTDTQYFGPGTRLTVL.

The chain recombines TRBV2 with TRBJ1-1, with a weak D call TRBD1 (5 bases). V dropped 4 bases and J dropped 4 bases, with 7 bases sitting between them. Germline loops: CDR1 SNHLY, CDR2 FYNNEI. The CDR3 contains 12 residues. CDR3 residues: CASSAQATEAFF. CDR3 nucleotide sequence: TGTGCCAGCAGTGCACAGGCCACTGAAGCTTTCTTT.

The chain links TRBV5-1 to TRBJ2-3; the D is unclear. The CDR3 has 15 amino acids. Germline values: CDR1 SGHRS, CDR2 YFSETQ. Trimming cost V 2 bases and J 0 bases, with 10 bases left between them. CDR3 DNA: TGCGCCAGCAGCTTTAAGGGATCTAGCACAGATACGCAGTATTTT. The encoded protein is CASSFKGSSTDTQYF. Looking up the rest from reference TRBV5-1 and TRBJ2-3 gives the full variable domain: KAGVTQTPRYLIKTRGQQVTLSCSPISGHRSVSWYQQTPGQGLQFLFEYFSETQRNKGNFPGRFSGRQFSNSRSEMNVSTLELGDSALYLCASSFKGSSTDTQYFGPGTRLTVL.

J is TRBJ2-7 and V is TRBV27, with 8 bases that match TRBD2. CDR1 and CDR2 from the germline V gene are MNHEY and SMNVEV (reference sequence). There are 15 residues in the CDR3. Trimming at V came to 2 bases and at J to 3 bases, leaving 6 bases not matched to a gene. The CDR3, as DNA: TGTGCCAGCAGTTTAAAAGCGGGGGCATTCTACGAGCAGTACTTC. This encodes CASSLKAGAFYEQYF.

The J gene is TRBJ2-7, the V gene TRBV2; D may be TRBD2 (6 bases). The germline CDR1 and CDR2 sequences are SNHLY and FYNNEI. The CDR3 is made up of 13 amino acids. The V end lost 4 bases, the J end lost 1 base, and 8 bases lay between the germline ends. The CDR3 loop is CASSVEGSYEQYF. CDR3 nucleotides: TGTGCCAGCAGTGTGGAGGGTTCCTACGAGCAGTACTTC.

V gene TRBV30 combines with J gene TRBJ2-4; 9 bases agree with TRBD2. The CDR3 covers 14 residues. J gave up 6 bases and V 6 bases, and 9 bases lay outside the gene matches. The germline CDR1 and CDR2 sequences are GTSNPN and SVGIG (reference sequence). CDR3 bases: TGTGCCTGTGAAGCGGGTAGCGGGGGAAACATTCAGTACTTC. It translates to CACEAGSGGNIQYF.

This clone was recorded a few times. The rearrangement links TRBV5-4 to TRBJ1-2; TRBD1 matches 9 bases. Trimming at V came to 4 bases and at J to 4 bases, leaving 11 bases not matched to a gene. Germline CDR1 SGHNT, CDR2 YYREEE (reference sequence). This CDR3 is built from 16 residues. The CDR3 protein is CASSPSLGTGSYGYTF. Here the CDR3 DNA reads TGTGCCAGCAGCCCTTCTCTTGGGACAGGGAGCTATGGCTACACCTTC.

The chain couples TRBV6-5 to TRBJ2-7, with 10 nucleotides matching TRBD1. Germline CDR1 is MNHEY and CDR2 is SVGAGI. After removal of 5 bases from V and 5 bases from J, the junction contained 9 bases not matched to a gene. CDR3 size: 15 residues. The CDR3 sequence is CASSGPGQGSHEQYF. As DNA, the CDR3 is TGTGCCAGCAGTGGACCGGGACAGGGGTCCCACGAGCAGTACTTC.

This sequence joins TRBV25-1 and TRBJ1-1; TRBD1 aligns across 9 bases. The CDR3 is 15 residues long. V trimming: 4 bases; J trimming: 0 bases; junction bases outside the gene matches: 3. The germline gives CDR1 MGHDK, CDR2 SYGVNS. The CDR3 coding sequence is TGTGCCAGCAGTGCTCGACAGGGGGTGAACACTGAAGCTTTCTTT. It translates to CASSARQGVNTEAFF.

This clone was seen only once. The chain is built from TRBV19 and TRBJ1-1; unclear D gene. This CDR3 has 14 residues. Germline V gives CDR1 LNHDA, CDR2 SQIVND (reference sequence). Deletions cut 2 bases from V and 3 bases from J, with 10 bases between. This chain's CDR3 is CASSIRREDTEAFF. DNA for the CDR3: TGTGCCAGTAGTATACGAAGGGAGGACACTGAAGCTTTCTTT.